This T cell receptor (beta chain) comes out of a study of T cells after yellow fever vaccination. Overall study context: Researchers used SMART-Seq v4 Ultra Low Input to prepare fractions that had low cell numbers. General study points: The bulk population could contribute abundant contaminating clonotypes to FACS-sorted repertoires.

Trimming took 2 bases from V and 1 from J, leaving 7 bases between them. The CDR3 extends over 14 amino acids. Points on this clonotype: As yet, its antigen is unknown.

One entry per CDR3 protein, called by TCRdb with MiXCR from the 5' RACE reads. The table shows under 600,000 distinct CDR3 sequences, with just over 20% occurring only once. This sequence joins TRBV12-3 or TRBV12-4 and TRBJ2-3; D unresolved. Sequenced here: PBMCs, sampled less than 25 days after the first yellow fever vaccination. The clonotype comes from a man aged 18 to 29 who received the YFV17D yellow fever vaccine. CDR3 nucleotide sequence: TGTGCCAGCAGTTTACGCACCCGCACAGATACGCAGTATTTT. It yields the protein CASSLRTRTDTQYF.